Described below is a single T cell receptor (beta chain) sequence and its context. Its antigen is undetermined. From germline, CDR1 is LNHDA and CDR2 SQIVND (reference sequence). The CDR3 is 16 residues long. Trimming left V 7 bases short and J 6 bases short, with 21 bases between. Sequencing of TCR beta CDR3 used immunoSEQ survey depth. Measured with immunoSEQ multiplex PCR; TCRdb has only the in-frame clones, and not every one. The sample has some 5,000 clones; 50% to 70% are singletons. This entry comes from a study of CD8 T cell repertoires and HIV-1 epitope variants. The overall study: Each of Twenty-five Gag and Nef epitope peptides stimulated a separate culture. Controls included no peptide, Ebola AY9 epitope, and a CMV, EBV, flu pool.

The receptor was isolated from a male donor with HIV. Sample: cultured CD8+ T cells derived from PBMCs. The V call is TRBV19, the J call TRBJ2-2; a possible D gene is TRBD2 (5 bases). CDR3: CASTVGLGSGAGELFF. In DNA form, the CDR3 reads TGTGCCAGTACCGTGGGGTTAGGGTCCGGGGCCGGGGAGCTGTTTTTT. The full variable domain, with the rest looked up from reference TRBV19 and TRBJ2-2, is DGGITQSPKYLFRKEGQNVTLSCEQNLNHDAMYWYRQDPGQGLRLIYYSQIVNDFQKGDIAEGYSVSREKKESFPLTVTSAQKNPTAFYLCASTVGLGSGAGELFFGEGSRLTVL.